These 9 T cell receptor beta chains were sequenced from one sample in a study of blood T cell repertoires in COVID-19. Assay used: immunoSEQ multiplex PCR; TCRdb lists only in-frame clones, some missing. In the table there are 350,000 to 450,000 clones, roughly nine tenths of which are singletons. Sequencing was carried out using PBMCs or T cells enriched from blood (not recorded which). The receptors originated from a woman aged 40 to 50 who had been exposed to COVID-19.

The chain carries TRBV7-9 and TRBJ2-3; D gene ambiguous. The length of the CDR3 is 14 residues. Germline CDR1 and CDR2: SEHNR and FQNEAQ (reference sequence). Deletions cut 2 bases from V and 0 bases from J, with 6 bases between. DNA of the CDR3: TGTGCCAGCAGCTTATCCGCGAGCACAGATACGCAGTATTTT. This sequence encodes CASSLSASTDTQYF.

The gene calls are TRBV6-5 and TRBJ1-1, with D tentatively TRBD1 (5 bases). The CDR3 contains 15 residues. Trimming cost V 5 bases and J 0 bases, with 13 bases left between them. Looked up from germline, CDR1 is MNHEY and CDR2 is SVGAGI. CDR3 residues: CASSNKRQLNTEAFF. The DNA for the CDR3 is TGTGCCAGCAGTAACAAAAGACAGTTGAACACTGAAGCTTTCTTT.

Written as DNA, the CDR3 is TGCGCCAGCAGCTTGGGTTCCAGAGGGAGCACAGATACGCAGTATTTT. Translated, it gives CASSLGSRGSTDTQYF. The rearrangement links TRBV5-1 to TRBJ2-3; tentatively, D is TRBD2 (5 bases). The CDR3 spans 16 residues. The V end was cut by 0 bases, the J end by 0 bases, with 11 bases between. Germline CDR1 is SGHRS and CDR2 is YFSETQ.

This rearrangement joins TRBV5-4 to TRBJ2-6; 8 positions agree with TRBD1. Germline assignment: CDR1 SGHNT and CDR2 YYREEE (reference sequence). J gave up 3 bases and V 9 bases, and 8 bases lay outside the gene matches. The CDR3 contains 15 residues. For the CDR3, the DNA is TGTGCCACAGGGCAGGGGGCTGTTGGGGCCAACGTCCTGACTTTC. This translates into CATGQGAVGANVLTF.

This clone was counted a single time. The CDR3 protein is CASRGAGTGTYEQYF. CDR3 bases: TGTGCCAGCAGGGGGGCCGGGACAGGGACCTACGAGCAGTACTTC. This chain joins TRBV6-6 and TRBJ2-7; TRBD1 matches 9 bases. The CDR3 spans 15 residues. Germline V gives CDR1 MNHNY, CDR2 SVGAGI (reference sequence). With V trimmed by 6 bases and J by 2 bases, 8 bases remained unmatched.

The rearrangement uses TRBV19 and TRBJ1-4; the D is unclear. CDR3 length equals 16 residues. The V gene's germline CDR1 is LNHDA and CDR2 SQIVND (reference sequence). With 10 bases removed from V and 0 bases from J, the gap between germline ends came to 18 bases. The CDR3 region is CATSGGRRATNEKLFF. For the CDR3, the DNA is TGTGCCACCTCGGGAGGCAGGAGGGCAACTAATGAAAAACTGTTTTTT. The full variable domain, its missing parts supplied by reference TRBV19 and TRBJ1-4, is DGGITQSPKYLFRKEGQNVTLSCEQNLNHDAMYWYRQDPGQGLRLIYYSQIVNDFQKGDIAEGYSVSREKKESFPLTVTSAQKNPTAFYLCATSGGRRATNEKLFFGSGTQLSVL.

This chain links TRBV5-1 with TRBJ1-1; D not resolved. This CDR3 has 14 residues. The germline V gene encodes CDR1 SGHRS and CDR2 YFSETQ. The V and J ends lost 2 bases and 1 base respectively, with 9 bases between them. DNA of the CDR3: TGCGCCAGCAGCTTTCCCGGGAAGAACACTGAAGCTTTCTTT. Protein product: CASSFPGKNTEAFF.

This clone was seen just once. This chain joins TRBV5-1 and TRBJ2-7; perhaps TRBD1 as D (6 bases). V was pared by 0 bases and J by 2 bases, with 9 bases between. The germline V gene encodes CDR1 SGHRS and CDR2 YFSETQ. This CDR3 contains 14 residues. The CDR3 nucleotides are TGCGCCAGCAGCTTGGCTGGGGGCGCCTACGAGCAGTACTTC. It translates to CASSLAGGAYEQYF.

The genes are TRBV3-1 (or the pseudogene TRBV3-2) and TRBJ2-3, with 8 nucleotides matching TRBD2. V shed 4 bases and J 1 base; nucleotides not matched to a gene: 7. Germline V gene data show CDR1 as LGHDT and CDR2 as YNNKEL (reference sequence). The CDR3 is made up of 16 amino acids. The CDR3 here is CASSPNSGGGTDTQYF. CDR3 coding DNA: TGTGCCAGCAGCCCGAACTCGGGGGGGGGCACAGATACGCAGTATTTT.